Sequencing of this T cell receptor beta chain was carried out in a study of cytomegalovirus exposure and HLA in healthy donors. The PCR was carried out with 60 Vbeta primers and 13 Jbeta primers. The assay was immunoSEQ multiplex PCR, and TCRdb's table has in-frame clones only and misses some. The sample contains about 80,000 clones, around 79% of which appear only once. While unrecorded immune exposures were likely, the donors were nominally healthy when sampled. This clonotype originated in a woman aged 35 to 49 in good health and CMV-seropositive. Sequencing was done on a sample of PBMCs.

This CDR3 is CAISSGGPDTGELFF. The CDR3 DNA sequence: TGTGCCATCAGTTCGGGGGGGCCGGACACCGGGGAGCTGTTTTTT. V gene TRBV10-3 combines with J gene TRBJ2-2; the match to TRBD2 covers 8 bases. The CDR3 totals 15 residues. The J segment lost 3 bases and the V segment lost 5 bases, leaving 5 bases of the junction unmatched. Germline CDR1 is ENHRY and CDR2 is SYGVKD.